This TCR beta chain emerged from a study of early T cells in non-severe SARS-CoV-2 infection. Using its own MiXCR run on the 5' RACE reads, TCRdb lists one record per CDR3 protein. The sample lists more than 55,000 distinct CDR3 sequences, approximately 5.9% occurring once. In germline, CDR1 is MDHEN, CDR2 SYDVKM. Trimming cost V 3 bases and J 4 bases, with 9 bases left between them. This CDR3 region has 14 residues. This clonotype has only one observation. The specimen comprised whole blood, sampled at baseline. This TCR came from an adult who was a healthcare worker with PCR-confirmed SARS-CoV-2 infection or an uninfected control (not recorded which). This chain joins TRBV28 and TRBJ1-4; D uncertain. The CDR3 loop reads CASSLGSLNEKLFF. In DNA form, the CDR3 reads TGTGCCAGCAGTTTGGGCAGCCTTAATGAAAAACTGTTTTTT.